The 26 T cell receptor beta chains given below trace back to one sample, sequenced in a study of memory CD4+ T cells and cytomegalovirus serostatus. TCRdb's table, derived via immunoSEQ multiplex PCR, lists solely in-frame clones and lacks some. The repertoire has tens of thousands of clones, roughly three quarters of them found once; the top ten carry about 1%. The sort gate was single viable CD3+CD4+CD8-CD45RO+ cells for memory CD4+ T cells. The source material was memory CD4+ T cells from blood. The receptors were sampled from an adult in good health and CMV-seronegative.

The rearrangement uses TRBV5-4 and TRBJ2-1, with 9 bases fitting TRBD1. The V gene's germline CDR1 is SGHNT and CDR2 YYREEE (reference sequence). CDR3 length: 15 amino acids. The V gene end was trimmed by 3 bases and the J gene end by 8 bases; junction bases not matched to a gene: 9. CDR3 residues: CASSSTGTGYYEQFF. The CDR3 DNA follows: TGTGCCAGCAGCTCTACCGGGACAGGGTACTATGAGCAGTTCTTC.

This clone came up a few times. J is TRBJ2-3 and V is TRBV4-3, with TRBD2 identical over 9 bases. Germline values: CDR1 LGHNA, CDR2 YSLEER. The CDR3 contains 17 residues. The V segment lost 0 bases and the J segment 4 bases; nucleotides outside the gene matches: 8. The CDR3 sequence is CASSQEALAGYPDTQYF. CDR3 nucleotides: TGCGCCAGCAGCCAAGAGGCCCTAGCGGGATACCCAGATACGCAGTATTTT.

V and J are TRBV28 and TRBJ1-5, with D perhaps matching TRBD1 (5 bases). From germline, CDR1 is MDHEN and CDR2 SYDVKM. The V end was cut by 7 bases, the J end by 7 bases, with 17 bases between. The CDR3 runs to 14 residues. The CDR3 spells CASTNDQGYQPQHF. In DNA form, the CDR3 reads TGTGCCAGCACCAACGACCAGGGATACCAGCCCCAGCATTTT.

CDR3 coding DNA: TGTGCCAGCAGCCGGAGGGATACTGGAAACACCATATATTTT. Protein product: CASSRRDTGNTIYF. The gene calls are TRBV5-6 and TRBJ1-3; no clear D gene. The CDR3 length is 14 residues. Germline V gene sequence: CDR1 SGHDT, CDR2 YYEEEE. Trimming stripped 4 bases from V and 2 bases from J, with 10 bases between.

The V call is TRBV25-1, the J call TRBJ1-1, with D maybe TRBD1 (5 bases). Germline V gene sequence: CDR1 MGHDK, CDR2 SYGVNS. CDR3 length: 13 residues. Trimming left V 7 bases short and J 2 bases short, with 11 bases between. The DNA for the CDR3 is TGTGCCAGCAATTGGCAGGGAAACACTGAAGCTTTCTTT. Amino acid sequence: CASNWQGNTEAFF.

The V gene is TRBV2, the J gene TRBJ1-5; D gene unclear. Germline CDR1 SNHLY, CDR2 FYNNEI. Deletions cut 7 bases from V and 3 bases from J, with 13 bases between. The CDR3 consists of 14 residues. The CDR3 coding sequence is TGTGCCAGCAATGTCGTAGGCCTCAATCAGCCCCAGCATTTT. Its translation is CASNVVGLNQPQHF.

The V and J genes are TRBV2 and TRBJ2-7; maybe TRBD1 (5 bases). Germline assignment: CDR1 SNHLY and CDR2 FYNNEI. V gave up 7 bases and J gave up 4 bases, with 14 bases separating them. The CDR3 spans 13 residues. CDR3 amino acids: CASKVGDGYEQYF. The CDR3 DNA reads TGTGCCAGCAAGGTAGGGGATGGTTACGAGCAGTACTTC.

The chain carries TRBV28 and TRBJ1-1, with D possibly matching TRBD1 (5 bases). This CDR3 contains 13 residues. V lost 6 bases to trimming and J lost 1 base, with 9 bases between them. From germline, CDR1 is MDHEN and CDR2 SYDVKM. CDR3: CASSRQGNTEAFF. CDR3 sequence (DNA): TGTGCCAGCAGCCGCCAGGGGAACACTGAAGCTTTCTTT.

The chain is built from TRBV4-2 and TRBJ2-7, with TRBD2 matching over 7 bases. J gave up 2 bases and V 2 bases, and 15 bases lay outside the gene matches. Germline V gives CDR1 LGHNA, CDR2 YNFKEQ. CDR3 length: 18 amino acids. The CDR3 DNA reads TGTGCCAGCAGCCAAACGGTAGCGGGTACCTTCGATACCTACGAGCAGTACTTC. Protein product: CASSQTVAGTFDTYEQYF.

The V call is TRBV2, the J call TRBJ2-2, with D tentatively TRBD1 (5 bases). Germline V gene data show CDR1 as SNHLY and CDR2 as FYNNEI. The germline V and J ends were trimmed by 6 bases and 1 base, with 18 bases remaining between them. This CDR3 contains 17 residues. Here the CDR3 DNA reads TGTGCCAGCAGGGCCCCCGGCAGGGTAGGGAACACCGGGGAGCTGTTTTTT. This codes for CASRAPGRVGNTGELFF.

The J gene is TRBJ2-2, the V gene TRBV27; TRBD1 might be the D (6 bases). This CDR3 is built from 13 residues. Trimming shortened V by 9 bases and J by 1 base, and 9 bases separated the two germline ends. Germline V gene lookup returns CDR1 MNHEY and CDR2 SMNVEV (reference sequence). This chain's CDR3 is CASTGQNTGELFF. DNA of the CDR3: TGTGCCAGTACGGGACAGAACACCGGGGAGCTGTTTTTT.

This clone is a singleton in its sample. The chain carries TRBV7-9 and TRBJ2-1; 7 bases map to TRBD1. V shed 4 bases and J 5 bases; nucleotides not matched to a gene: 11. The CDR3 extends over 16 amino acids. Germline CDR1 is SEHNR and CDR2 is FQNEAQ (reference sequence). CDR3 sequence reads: CASSYPSGTVNNEQFF. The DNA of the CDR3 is TGTGCCAGCAGCTACCCCTCAGGGACAGTTAACAATGAGCAGTTCTTC.

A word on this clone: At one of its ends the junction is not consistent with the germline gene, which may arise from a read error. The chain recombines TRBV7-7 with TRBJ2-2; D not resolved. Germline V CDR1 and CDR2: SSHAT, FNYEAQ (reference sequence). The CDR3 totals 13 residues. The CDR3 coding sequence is TGTGCTAGCAGCTTTCTTAACACCGGGGAGCTGTTTTTT. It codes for CASSFLNTGELFF.

CDR3 sequence: CASSSRGRGVGNTIYF. DNA for the CDR3: TGTGCCAGCAGCTCTAGGGGGCGCGGGGTAGGAAACACCATATATTTT. V is TRBV13 and J is TRBJ1-3, with 7 bases lining up with TRBD1. The CDR3 is 16 amino acids. Germline V CDR1 and CDR2: PRHDT, FYEKMQ (reference sequence). V lost 4 bases, J lost 4 bases, and 10 bases stayed unmatched.

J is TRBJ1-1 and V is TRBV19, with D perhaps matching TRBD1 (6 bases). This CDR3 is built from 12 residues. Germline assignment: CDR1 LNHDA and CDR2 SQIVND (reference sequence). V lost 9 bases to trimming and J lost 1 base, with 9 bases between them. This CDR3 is CARTGRNTEAFF. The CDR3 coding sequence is TGTGCCAGGACAGGCCGGAACACTGAAGCTTTCTTT.

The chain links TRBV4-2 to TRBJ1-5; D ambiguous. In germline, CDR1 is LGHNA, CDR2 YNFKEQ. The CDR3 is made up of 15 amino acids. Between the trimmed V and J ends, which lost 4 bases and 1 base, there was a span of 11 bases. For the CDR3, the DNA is TGTGCCAGCAGCCCCACGGCGGACAGCAATCAGCCCCAGCATTTT. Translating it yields CASSPTADSNQPQHF.

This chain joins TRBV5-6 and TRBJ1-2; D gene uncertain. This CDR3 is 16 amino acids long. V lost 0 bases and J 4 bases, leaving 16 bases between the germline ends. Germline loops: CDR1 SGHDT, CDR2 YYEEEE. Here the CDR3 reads CASSLGIASRGYGYTF. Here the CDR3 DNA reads TGTGCCAGCAGCTTGGGCATTGCCTCTCGTGGCTATGGCTACACCTTC.

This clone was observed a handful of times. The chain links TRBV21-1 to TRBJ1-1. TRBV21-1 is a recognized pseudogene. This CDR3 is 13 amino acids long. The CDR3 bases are TGTGCCAGCAGCAAAGCGAGCCTCCATGAAGCTTTCTTT. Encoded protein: CASSKASLHEAFF.

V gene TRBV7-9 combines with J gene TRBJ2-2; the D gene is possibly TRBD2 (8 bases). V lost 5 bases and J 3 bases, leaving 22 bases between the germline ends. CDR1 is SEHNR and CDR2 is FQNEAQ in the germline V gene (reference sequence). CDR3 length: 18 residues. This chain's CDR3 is CASSPLPGGGGDTGELFF. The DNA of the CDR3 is TGTGCCAGCAGCCCCCTCCCGGGAGGGGGCGGGGACACCGGGGAGCTGTTTTTT.

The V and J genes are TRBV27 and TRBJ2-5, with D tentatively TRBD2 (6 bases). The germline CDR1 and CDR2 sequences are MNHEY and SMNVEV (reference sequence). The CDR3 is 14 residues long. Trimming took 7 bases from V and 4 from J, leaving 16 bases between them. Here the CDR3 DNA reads TGTGCCAGCACAAATGCGGGGAATGGAGAGACCCAGTACTTC. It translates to CASTNAGNGETQYF.

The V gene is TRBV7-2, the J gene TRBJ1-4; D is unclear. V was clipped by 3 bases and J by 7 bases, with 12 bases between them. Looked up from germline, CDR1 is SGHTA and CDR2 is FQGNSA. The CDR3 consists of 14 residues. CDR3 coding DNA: TGTGCCAGCAGCTTTGGGTCCCGGGGTGAAAAACTGTTTTTT. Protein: CASSFGSRGEKLFF.

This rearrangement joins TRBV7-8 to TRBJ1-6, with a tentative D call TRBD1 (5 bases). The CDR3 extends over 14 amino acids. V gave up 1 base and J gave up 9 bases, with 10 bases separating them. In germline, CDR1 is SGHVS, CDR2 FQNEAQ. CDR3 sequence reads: CASSLGQGRSPLHF. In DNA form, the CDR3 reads TGTGCCAGCAGCTTAGGGCAGGGCCGTTCACCCCTCCACTTT.

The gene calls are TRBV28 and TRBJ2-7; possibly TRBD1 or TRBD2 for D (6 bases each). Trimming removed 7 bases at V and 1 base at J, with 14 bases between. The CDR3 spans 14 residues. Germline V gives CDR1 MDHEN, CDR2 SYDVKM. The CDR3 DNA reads TGTGCCAGCAAGGTAGGGGGGAATTCCTACGAGCAGTACTTC. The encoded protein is CASKVGGNSYEQYF.

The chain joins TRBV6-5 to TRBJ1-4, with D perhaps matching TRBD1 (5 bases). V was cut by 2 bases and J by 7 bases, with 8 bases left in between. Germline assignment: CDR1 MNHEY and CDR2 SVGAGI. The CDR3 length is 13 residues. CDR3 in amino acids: CASSYGAAEKLFF. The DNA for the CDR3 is TGTGCCAGCAGTTACGGGGCAGCTGAAAAACTGTTTTTT.

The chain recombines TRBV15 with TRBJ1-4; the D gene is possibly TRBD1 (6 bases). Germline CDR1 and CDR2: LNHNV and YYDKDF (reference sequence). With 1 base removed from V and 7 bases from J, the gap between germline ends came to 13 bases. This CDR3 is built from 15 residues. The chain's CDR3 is CATSRGGGSGEKLFF. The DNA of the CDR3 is TGTGCCACCAGCAGAGGAGGGGGATCCGGTGAAAAACTGTTTTTT.

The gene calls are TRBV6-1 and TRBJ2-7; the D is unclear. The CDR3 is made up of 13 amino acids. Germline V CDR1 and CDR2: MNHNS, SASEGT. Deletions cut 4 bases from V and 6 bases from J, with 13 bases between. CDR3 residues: CASSADRSGEQYF. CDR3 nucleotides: TGTGCCAGCAGTGCGGACCGATCGGGCGAGCAGTACTTC.